This TCR beta chain was recovered during a study of early T cells in non-severe SARS-CoV-2 infection. Study overall: Chains stayed unpaired after sequencing of bulk RNA from unsorted whole blood.

TCRdb re-analysed the 5' RACE reads in MiXCR, keeping a single row per CDR3 protein. Of under 70,000 distinct CDR3 sequences in the sample, 5.9% are singletons; the top ten hold 3% to 3.5%. This clonotype has at least ten counts. Looked up from germline, CDR1 is LGHDT and CDR2 is YNNKEL (reference sequence). Germline trimming cut 0 bases from V and 5 bases from J; bases unmatched to any gene: 7. The CDR3 consists of 16 residues. The clonotype originates from an adult who was a healthcare worker with PCR-confirmed SARS-CoV-2 infection or an uninfected control (not recorded which). This rearrangement joins TRBV3-1 to TRBJ2-7, with 10 bases identical to TRBD2. The sequences come from whole blood, collected at baseline. The CDR3 loop is CASSQDQASGSNEQYF. As DNA, the CDR3 is TGTGCCAGCAGCCAAGATCAGGCTAGCGGGAGCAACGAGCAGTACTTC.